A selection of T cell receptor beta chains follows, all from one sample in a study of cytomegalovirus exposure and HLA in healthy donors. TCRdb's copy holds only in-frame clones and misses some; the assay was immunoSEQ multiplex PCR. Here the sample spans approximately 97,000 clones, 93% being singletons. Specimen: PBMCs. These receptors originate from a woman in her 30s in good health and CMV-seropositive. Both conserved end residues are part of each CDR3. The order of the fields is V gene, CDR3 protein.

TRBV6-5,CASSYLSGGAPETQYF
TRBV6-1,CASSELVAASYEQYF
TRBV29-1,CSVAGQGSFQETQYF
TRBV30,CAWSVVQGPYNQPQHF
TRBV7-2,CASSPPGGGANEQFF
TRBV11-2,CASSLEYSRYNEQFF
TRBV7-2,CASSSTTYNEQFF
TRBV19,CASSLGREKLFF
TRBV7-9,CASSEGQGSVYGYTF
TRBV28,CASSSGVGAGEQFF
TRBV11-2,CASSLGGTIKNEKLFF
TRBV4-3,CASSQGPGQGSRGYTF
TRBV14,CASSLDRGNWNTEAFF
TRBV7-6,CASSLQNGNEQFF
TRBV14,CASSHPRDNSYEQYF
TRBV28,CASRTLSVTGYNEQFF
TRBV5-1,CASSLVWDRAGETQYF
TRBV28,CASSKDKLYGYTF
TRBV28,CASIRDPAGAVEQYF
TRBV28,CASSLWGGADGYTF
TRBV19,CASSGRDRGQFF
TRBV10-3,CAISESGQGDTGELFF
TRBV25-1,CASSESLLQETQYF
TRBV7-2,CASSARNEQFF
TRBV4-3,CASSRDSLDGYTF
TRBV6-1,CASARDFLTGELFF
TRBV2,CASSRSPESYEQYF
TRBV30,CAWSVKTGGADTQYF